The text below deals with one TCR beta chain. This clone is termed medium-sized (0.01 to 0.1%). Base qualities are missing; no much larger clone stands one base away. CDR1 MNHNS and CDR2 SASEGT are derived from the germline V gene. Including the terminal cysteine and phenylalanine, the CDR3 comprises 14 residues. Only the CDR3 DNA stays, 42 bases, in frame from base 1. V has 3 bases trimmed and J has 5 bases trimmed; junction bases matching no gene number 6. Library preparation was by the immunoSEQ multiplex PCR assay. For most patients, genomic DNA was isolated using the Qiagen DNeasy Blood and Tissue Kit and was shipped frozen to Adaptive Biotechnologies for TCR sequencing. For most patients, genomic DNA was subjected to high-throughput TCR-beta CDR3 sequencing by Adaptive Biotechnologies. From the authors' description of their analysis: Adaptive's ImmunoSEQ software was the source of the TCR sequencing data for 15 to 20 patients, while a few other patients were processed with MiXCR and VDJtools. CD4 versus CD8 sorting errors were corrected by removing sequences found in both subsets at a frequency ratio below 5:1. Because the origin of CDR3 nucleotide sequences shared between donor and recipient could not be assigned, those sequences were removed. To count as alloreactive, a clone needed at least 2-fold expansion over unstimulated cells and a minimum CFSE-low frequency of 0.002% (template counts) or 0.001% (read counts). Clones detected in sequenced pre-transplant spleen, lymph node, or MLR CFSE-low populations of the donor or recipient were defined as mappable. The cumulative frequency of alloreactive clones was calculated as a percentage of all sequences, weighted by copy number. Imported from immuneACCESS, the table was reduced by TCRdb to in-frame sequences with V and J called. These copies leave out some clones; in studies compared against another copy, an unresolved V gene accounts for under half, and the cause of the remainder is not known. V, J and clone size reflect that table, while D and trimming were determined from the DNA. The sample yields just over 15,000 clones; 33% were counted once. Around 3.8% of the sample goes to the ten largest clones.

The intended sense of this specimen's time point label: cells obtained before transplantation from donor or recipient. In mixed lymphocyte reactions, approximately 200,000 CFSE-labeled pre-transplant responders were plated with approximately 200,000 irradiated violet-dye-labeled stimulators and cultured for less than 7 days. Proliferating CD3+CD4+CFSE-low and CD3+CD8+CFSE-low responder cells were FACS-sorted on a BD Influx sorter after the mixed lymphocyte reaction. This sample is drawn from a study of graft-versus-host responses after intestinal transplantation (dated by TCRdb to about 2021). Regarding the complete study: The transplants that recipients got were multivisceral, liver-intestinal, or isolated intestinal. The cohort enrolled 20 to 30 intestinal transplant recipients, one of whom was a retransplant, and 3 patients without pretransplant specimens were excluded. To identify alloreactive clones, pre-transplant mixed lymphocyte reaction products were sequenced and compared with unstimulated pre-transplant donor and recipient T cells. Donor T cell macrochimerism was defined as a peak of at least 4% donor T cells among recipient peripheral blood mononuclear cells. After intestinal transplantation, graft-versus-host and host-versus-graft alloreactive T cell clones in the graft, circulation and bone marrow were tracked using bulk TCR-beta CDR3 sequencing. Every recipient was given anti-thymocyte globulin induction, followed by approximately 3 years of maintenance tacrolimus and steroids. Samples from three later patients were sequenced in-house on an Illumina MiSeq with MiXCR processing rather than by the commercial service. Beyond this particular receptor, the publication reports: GvH clones were detected in recipient bone marrow, and some appeared earlier in ileal mucosa or blood, consistent with an intestinal mucosal origin. Conclusions were limited by the relatively low number and heterogeneity of intestinal transplant patients. High GvH to HvG T cell clonal ratios were observed in the allografts of patients with donor T cell macrochimerism. Early after transplant, declines in HvG clones were associated with peak levels of circulating GvH clones.

The TCR comes from a human patient who received an intestinal transplant. Sequenced material: alloreactive CD4+ T cells from a mixed lymphocyte reaction culture, taken before intestinal transplant. Sample cell subset or site, as interpreted from the label and publication: CFSE-low proliferating T cells sorted from roughly six-day pre-transplant mixed lymphocyte reaction (GvH or HvG direction). The rearranged segments are TRBV6-1 and TRBJ2-7; 8 central nucleotides agree with TRBD1. The DNA sequence follows: TGTGCCAGCAGTGAGACAGGGGCGGACGACGAGCAGTACTTC. The encoded protein is CASSETGADDEQYF.